This T cell receptor (beta chain) was documented in a study of graft-versus-host responses after intestinal transplantation. Study-wide context: Among the recipients, all got anti-thymocyte globulin induction and then tacrolimus and steroids for approximately 3 years.

TCRdb keeps only in-frame clones here, not all; method: immunoSEQ multiplex PCR. Of 90,000 to 100,000 clones in the sample, 86% were seen once. As for this clone: Its antigen remains unidentified.

The study, taken as a whole, reports: High graft-versus-host to host-versus-graft T cell clonal ratios marked allografts of patients with graft-donor macrochimerism. GvH clones appeared in recipient marrow, some first in ileum or blood.

CDR1 is MNHNS and CDR2 is SASEGT in the germline V gene. CDR3 length equals 14 residues. The ends were cut back, 2 bases at V and 1 base at J, with 9 bases in the middle. The clonotype originates from a human patient who received an intestinal transplant, so some T cells may come from the graft donor. The sample in question was PBMCs, obtained 255 days after intestinal transplant. The chain links TRBV6-1 to TRBJ2-7; the D gene is possibly TRBD1 (5 bases). The CDR3 loop is CASSEQGLSYEQYF. DNA of the CDR3: TGTGCCAGCAGTGAACAGGGCCTATCCTACGAGCAGTACTTC.